The source of this TCR beta chain is a study of blood T cells in healthy people across ages. Whole-study context: When template switching was applied, about one barcoded beta molecule was captured per two T cells.

A few counts support this clonotype. Germline V lookup: CDR1 MDHEN, CDR2 SYDVKM. The CDR3 has 12 residues. V lost 6 bases and J lost 3, with 9 bases in between. Together with a sample-barcoded 5' primer, a J-beta primer mix was included in a second PCR lasting roughly 6 to 12 cycles. At least 2.5 million CDR3-containing paired-end reads were obtained per sample. One entry per CDR3 protein results from TCRdb running MiXCR on the 5' RACE reads. Among under 1,000,000 distinct CDR3 sequences listed, about 37% were seen once. Sequencing was performed on blood. The source is a man between 18 and 29 years old in good health. The rearrangement joins TRBV28 to TRBJ2-7; D is unresolved. In nucleotides, the CDR3 is TGTGCCAGCAGCAAGCCGTACTACGAGCAGTACTTC. Its protein is CASSKPYYEQYF. Full variable domain (outside the CDR3, taken from reference TRBV28 and TRBJ2-7): DVKVTQSSRYLVKRTGEKVFLECVQDMDHENMFWYRQDPGLGLRLIYFSYDVKMKEKGDIPEGYSVSREKKERFSLILESASTNQTSMYLCASSKPYYEQYFGPGTRLTVT.